The source of this T cell receptor beta chain is a study of shared clonotypes between healthy human individuals (TCRdb year 2020). A note on the overall study: A couple of women and a few men aged 18 to 49 years were included in the cohort. For each donor, CD4 naive and CD4 memory were each run on three plates, CD8 naive on two plates, and CD8 memory on one plate. The study deeply sequenced blood TCR repertoires of about 5 healthy adults to estimate repertoire size and the extent of clonotype sharing between individuals. Different laboratories and diverse techniques were used to prepare libraries and sequence TCR repertoires, to increase sequencing depth and limit assay-specific biases. Leukapheresis yielded between about 0.94 and 10 billion PBMCs per donor.

TCR CDR3 regions were amplified from genomic DNA by multiplex PCR using the deep immunoSEQ assay. Extracted genomic DNA from each cell subset was spread evenly across all wells of several immunoSEQ 96-well plates, with each plate serving as a replicate. For sorted subsets, each replicate PCR was loaded with 200 ng genomic DNA, equivalent to 25,000 to 30,000 T cell genomes. Purified libraries were quantified with a Qubit 3.0 fluorometer, sized on a Bioanalyzer 2100, and re-quantified with the KAPA Library Quantification kit. A separate single-read 150-cycle Illumina NextSeq 550 flow cell was used to sequence each immunoSEQ 96-well plate. For the original study's pipeline: Because the immunoSEQ output held only junctional sequences and lacked quality scores, the filtering could not match the filtering applied to full-length reads. To assign V/J genes and CDR3, sequences were annotated using PyIR, a Python wrapper for IgBLAST v1.9, with IMGT germline references. Reads were removed for weak V/J assignments (E-value above 1e-6), missing CDR3, stop codons, out-of-frame junctions, or ambiguous translated residues. V3J clonotypes were defined by identical inferred V gene, J gene, and CDR3 amino acid sequence. The percentage overlap between two repertoires was calculated by dividing the number of shared unique clonotypes by the size of the smaller repertoire. Richness of each repertoire was evaluated using RTK rarefaction, the Chao1 estimator, and Recon v2.1 estimates of unobserved clonotypes. For all TCRbeta clonotypes obtained by the gDNA method from several donors, generation probabilities were computed with OLGA. TCRdb took over this immuneACCESS table, retaining in-frame rearrangements with V and J assigned. Such tables are incomplete; in checked studies, under half of the missing clones stem from an unresolved V gene, and the remainder is unexplained. V and J calls and clone size are those listed in that table; D and trimming were worked out from the DNA. The sample table records about 2.1 million clones; about 92% of these occur just once. The ten most abundant clones make up approximately 1.7% of the sample.

After removal of 4 bases from V and 5 bases from J, the junction retains 15 bases not matched to a gene. Spanning cysteine to phenylalanine, the CDR3 consists of 16 amino acids. Only the CDR3 DNA is retained, 48 bases long and in frame from the first base. CDR1 and CDR2, per the germline V gene, are SGHRS and YFSETQ. CD8 naive samples consisted of CD45RO-negative cells that were positively selected for CCR7, yielding a CD45RA+CCR7+ population without TemRA cells. Healthy HIV-negative adults with no recently reported acute infections or vaccinations were included as donors. Every donor was a Caucasian adult residing in Nashville, Tennessee, USA. Blood was obtained by leukapheresis, after which PBMCs were separated by Ficoll-Histopaque density gradient centrifugation and cryopreserved in liquid nitrogen vapor phase. Purity and quantity of every magnetically sorted T cell population were checked by analytical flow cytometry. Each sorted fraction had its genomic DNA isolated and then quantified by UV absorbance on a Nanodrop 2000c.

What the study reported, not specific to this receptor: About 5% of naive CD4, around 3.6% of naive CD8, about 2.4% of memory CD4, and 0.4% of memory CD8 clonotypes were shared across several donors. Estimated clonotype richness was generally larger for naive than for memory subsets. Sampling was restricted to blood, and TCR repertoires in tissue are likely to differ from TCR repertoires in blood. Rarefaction of sorted-subset datasets indicated incomplete sequencing despite the large sequencing depth. The genetic and exposure-history diversity represented was limited by the small number of donors. Based on pairwise subsampling, the degree of clonotype sharing among donors was expected to be affected by sequencing depth. Compared with non-shared clonotypes, clonotypes shared by all four sorted-subset donors had higher generation probabilities.

As regards this clone: Its specific antigen is unknown. No qualities accompany the bases; no much larger clone lies one base away.

The source is a young man in good health. Some clones in this sample may be carry-over from other donors' samples. The chain was built from TRBV5-1 and TRBJ2-7; 7 bases in the middle match TRBD1. What was sequenced was naive CD8+ T cells from PBMCs. The cell subset or site label here, explained by the study, means: CD45RA+CCR7+. CDR3 reads: CASSAQTGTLLHEQYF. The sequence in DNA is TGCGCCAGCAGCGCCCAGACAGGGACCCTCCTACACGAGCAGTACTTC. The CDR3, completed at both ends by the reference TRBV5-1 and TRBJ2-7 genes, gives the full variable domain KAGVTQTPRYLIKTRGQQVTLSCSPISGHRSVSWYQQTPGQGLQFLFEYFSETQRNKGNFPGRFSGRQFSNSRSEMNVSTLELGDSALYLCASSAQTGTLLHEQYFGPGTRLTVT.